The sequence of this T cell receptor beta chain was determined in a study of healthy donors' naive CD4 and CD8 T cells. The study's findings and limits: Positive CDR3 charge linked to CD4+ cells, negative to CD8+ cells.

A linear amplification protocol produced the TCR libraries from around 500 ng of total RNA. TCRdb analysed the reads with MiXCR anew, one entry per CDR3 protein. This sample has approximately 180,000 distinct CDR3 sequences, with around 80% found just once. With respect to this clonotype: Its antigen is unidentified.

Per the germline V gene, CDR1 is SQVTM and CDR2 is ANQGSEA. The CDR3 totals 15 residues. V dropped 7 bases and J dropped 0; count of bases not matched to a gene: 8. J is TRBJ2-1 and V is TRBV29-1; TRBD2 agrees at 8 bases. This clonotype originated in a pool of human donors in good health; the sample pools cells from several healthy donors. Sequencing input: naive CD4+ and CD8+ T cells sorted from blood, pooled from several donors. The CDR3 sequence is CSARERESSYNEQFF. The CDR3 DNA is TGCAGCGCAAGAGAGCGGGAGAGCTCCTACAATGAGCAGTTCTTC.